The entry that follows covers one T cell receptor beta chain sequence. V was shortened by 0 bases and J by 0 bases, with 6 bases between the two germline ends. The CDR3 has 14 amino acids. Germline V gene sequence: CDR1 ENHRY, CDR2 SYGVKD. The record originates from a study of blood T cell repertoires in COVID-19. Study-wide background: Collection of acute and convalescent COVID-19 samples took place in the United States, Italy and Spain. In each case, the material was cDNA or gDNA derived from T cells, B-cell-depleted T cells, or PBMCs.

Cohorts were assigned according to the clinical history that participants reported. In the original analysis: Nucleated cell counts were estimated from reference gene primer amplification. Sequencing was performed with immunoSEQ multiplex PCR; in TCRdb, only in-frame clones are kept and a portion is missing. V and J calls plus clone size are reproduced from that table; the DNA served to infer D and trimming. Among over 300,000 clones listed, around nine tenths were seen once. J is TRBJ2-7 and V is TRBV10-3, with D perhaps matching TRBD1 (5 bases). The clonotype originates from a woman in her twenties or thirties with acute COVID-19. Sequencing input: PBMCs or T cells enriched from blood (not recorded which). The CDR3 here is CAISESQGSYEQYF. The CDR3 nucleotides are TGTGCCATCAGTGAGTCCCAGGGCTCCTACGAGCAGTACTTC.